This T cell receptor beta chain is drawn from a study of blood T cell repertoires in COVID-19. Overall study: Sample material is recorded as cDNA or gDNA derived from T cells, B-cell-depleted T cells, or PBMCs.

Cohort allocation depended upon clinical history that participants reported. This clone showed up just a few times. In the authors' workflow: Reference gene primer amplification in the assay estimated nucleated cell counts. Assay: immunoSEQ multiplex PCR; the TCRdb copy retains only in-frame clones and omits some. Clone size and V and J calls were adopted from that table, with D and trimming inferred from the DNA. Among approximately 300,000 clones, 90% were seen once, and the ten largest hold roughly 3.9%. This receptor was identified in a woman aged 25 to 45 who had been exposed to COVID-19. Sequencing was carried out using PBMCs or T cells enriched from blood (not recorded which).

CDR3 nucleotide sequence: TGTGCCAGCAGCTTGGCCAGGACAGAGCAGTTCTTC. It encodes CASSLARTEQFF. The chain uses TRBV5-6 and TRBJ2-1, with D possibly TRBD1 on 5 matching bases. The CDR3 sequence is 12 residues long. Germline V gene sequence: CDR1 SGHDT, CDR2 YYEEEE. Trimming removed 0 bases at V and 10 bases at J, with 8 bases between.